This T cell receptor (beta chain) was documented in a study of graft-versus-host responses after intestinal transplantation. The overall study: Each recipient received a multivisceral, liver-intestinal, or isolated intestinal graft. Every transplant recipient was induced with anti-thymocyte globulin, then maintained on tacrolimus and steroids for two to four years. Findings and limits, study-wide: Allografts from individuals with graft-donor T cell macrochimerism displayed high graft-versus-host to host-versus-graft clonal ratios.

Trimming removed 1 base from V and 8 bases from J; junction bases left unmatched: 8. CDR1 is SGHRS and CDR2 is YFSETQ in the germline V gene. The CDR3 is made up of 15 amino acids. Using immunoSEQ multiplex PCR, the repertoire was profiled, and TCRdb retains in-frame clones only, with some absent. Of fewer than 45,000 clones in the sample, about 90% were seen once. Regarding this clone: Its matching antigen is unknown.

The receptor was derived from a human patient who received an intestinal transplant, so some T cells may come from the graft donor. The input for sequencing was PBMCs, taken around 43 weeks after intestinal transplant. The chain is built from TRBV5-1 and TRBJ2-1; 8 bases fit TRBD2. The CDR3 DNA reads as TGCGCCAGCAGCTTGACGGGAGGGCCGACCGATGAGCAGTTCTTC. Translated, it gives CASSLTGGPTDEQFF.